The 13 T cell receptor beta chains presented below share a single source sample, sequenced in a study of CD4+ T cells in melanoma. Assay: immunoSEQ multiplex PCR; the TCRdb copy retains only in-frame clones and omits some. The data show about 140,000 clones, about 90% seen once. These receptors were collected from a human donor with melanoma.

This CDR3 is CATSRPGTVNYGYTF. The CDR3 DNA reads TGTGCCACCAGCAGACCTGGGACAGTAAACTATGGCTACACCTTC. This chain uses TRBV15 with TRBJ1-2, with TRBD1 matching over 7 bases. This CDR3 has 15 residues. Germline lookup yields CDR1 LNHNV and CDR2 YYDKDF (reference sequence). J was trimmed by 2 bases and V by 2 bases; bases with no gene match: 5.

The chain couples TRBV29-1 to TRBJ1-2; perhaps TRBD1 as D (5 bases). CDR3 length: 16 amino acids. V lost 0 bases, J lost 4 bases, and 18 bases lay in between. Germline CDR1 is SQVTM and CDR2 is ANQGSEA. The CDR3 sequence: CSVEDGADKGGYGYTF. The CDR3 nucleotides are TGCAGCGTTGAAGATGGGGCCGACAAGGGAGGCTATGGCTACACCTTC.

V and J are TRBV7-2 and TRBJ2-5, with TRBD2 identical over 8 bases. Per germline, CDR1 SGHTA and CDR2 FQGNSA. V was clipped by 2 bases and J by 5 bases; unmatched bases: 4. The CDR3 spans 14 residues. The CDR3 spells CASSLLVAGETQYF. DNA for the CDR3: TGTGCCAGCAGCTTATTGGTAGCGGGGGAGACCCAGTACTTC.

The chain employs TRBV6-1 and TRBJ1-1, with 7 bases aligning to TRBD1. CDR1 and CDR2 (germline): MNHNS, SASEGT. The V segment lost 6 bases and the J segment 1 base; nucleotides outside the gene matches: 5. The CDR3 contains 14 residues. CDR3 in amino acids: CASSPTGSNTEAFF. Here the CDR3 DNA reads TGTGCCAGCAGCCCGACAGGGTCGAACACTGAAGCTTTCTTT.

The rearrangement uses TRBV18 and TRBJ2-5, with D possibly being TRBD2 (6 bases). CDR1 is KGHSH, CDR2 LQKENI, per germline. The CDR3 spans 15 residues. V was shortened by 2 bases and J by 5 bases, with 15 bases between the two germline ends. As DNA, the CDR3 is TGTGCCAGCTCACCAGTAGGCGTTGGAGGGGAGACCCAGTACTTC. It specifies CASSPVGVGGETQYF.

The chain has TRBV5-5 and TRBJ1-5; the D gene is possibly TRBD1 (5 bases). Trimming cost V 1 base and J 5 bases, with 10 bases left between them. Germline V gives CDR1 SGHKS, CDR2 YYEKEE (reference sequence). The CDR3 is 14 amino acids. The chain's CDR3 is CASSLWEGDQPQHF. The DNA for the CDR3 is TGTGCCAGCAGCTTGTGGGAAGGGGATCAGCCCCAGCATTTT.

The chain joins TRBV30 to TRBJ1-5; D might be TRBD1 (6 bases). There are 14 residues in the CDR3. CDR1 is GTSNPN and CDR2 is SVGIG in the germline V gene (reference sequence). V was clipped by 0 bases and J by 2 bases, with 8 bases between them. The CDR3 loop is CAWSVRQGNQPQHF. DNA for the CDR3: TGTGCCTGGAGTGTTCGACAGGGCAATCAGCCCCAGCATTTT. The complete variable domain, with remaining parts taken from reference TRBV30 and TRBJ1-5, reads SQTIHQWPATLVQPVGSPLSLECTVEGTSNPNLYWYRQAAGRGLQLLFYSVGIGQISSEVPQNLSASRPQDRQFILSSKKLLLSDSGFYLCAWSVRQGNQPQHFGDGTRLSIL.

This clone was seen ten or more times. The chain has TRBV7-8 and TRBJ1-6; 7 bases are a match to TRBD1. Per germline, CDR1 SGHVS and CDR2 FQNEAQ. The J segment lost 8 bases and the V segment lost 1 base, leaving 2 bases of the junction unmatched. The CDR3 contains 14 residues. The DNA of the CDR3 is TGTGCCAGCAGCTTAGACAGGGGTTATTCACCCCTCCACTTT. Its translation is CASSLDRGYSPLHF.

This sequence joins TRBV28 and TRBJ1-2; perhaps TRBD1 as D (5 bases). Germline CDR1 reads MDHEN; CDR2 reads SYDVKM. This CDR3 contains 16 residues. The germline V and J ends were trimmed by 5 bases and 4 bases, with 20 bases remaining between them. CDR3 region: CASSIPPGTGSYGYTF. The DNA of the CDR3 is TGTGCCAGCAGTATACCCCCGGGGACCGGCTCCTATGGCTACACCTTC.

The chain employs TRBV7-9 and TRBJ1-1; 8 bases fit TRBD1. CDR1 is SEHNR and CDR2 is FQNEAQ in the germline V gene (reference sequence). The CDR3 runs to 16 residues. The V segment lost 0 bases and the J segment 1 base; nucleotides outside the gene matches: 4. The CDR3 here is CASSLAIGTGNTEAFF. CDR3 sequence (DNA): TGTGCCAGCAGCTTAGCGATAGGGACAGGGAACACTGAAGCTTTCTTT.

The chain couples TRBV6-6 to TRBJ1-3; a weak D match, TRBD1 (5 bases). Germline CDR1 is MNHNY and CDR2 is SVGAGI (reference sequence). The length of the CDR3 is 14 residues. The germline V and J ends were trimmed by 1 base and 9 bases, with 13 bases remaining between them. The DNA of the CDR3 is TGTGCCAGCAGTTACTTGGGACCGCCAGCCACCATATATTTT. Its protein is CASSYLGPPATIYF.

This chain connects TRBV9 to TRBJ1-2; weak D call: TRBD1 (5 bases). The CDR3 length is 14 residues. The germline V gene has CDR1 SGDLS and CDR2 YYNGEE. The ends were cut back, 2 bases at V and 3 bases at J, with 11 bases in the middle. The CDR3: CASSVWEGDYGYTF. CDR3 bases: TGTGCCAGCAGCGTTTGGGAAGGGGACTATGGCTACACCTTC. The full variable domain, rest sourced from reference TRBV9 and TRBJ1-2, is DSGVTQTPKHLITATGQRVTLRCSPRSGDLSVYWYQQSLDQGLQFLIQYYNGEERAKGNILERFSAQQFPDLHSELNLSSLELGDSALYFCASSVWEGDYGYTFGSGTRLTVV.

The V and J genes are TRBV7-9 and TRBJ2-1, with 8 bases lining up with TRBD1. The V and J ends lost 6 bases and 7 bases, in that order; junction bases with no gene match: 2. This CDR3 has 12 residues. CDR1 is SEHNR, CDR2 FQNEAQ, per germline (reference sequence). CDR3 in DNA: TGTGCCAGCAGTCGACAGGGGAATGAGCAGTTCTTC. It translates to CASSRQGNEQFF.